This T cell receptor beta chain was sequenced for a study of response to subunit inactivated influenza vaccine. The germline gives CDR1 MGHRA, CDR2 YSYEKL. The V gene lost 0 bases and the J gene lost 1 base, with 13 bases spanning the gap. The CDR3 spans 17 residues. As concerns this clonotype: The antigen remains undetermined.

General study findings and limits: Authors suggested each seasonal influenza vaccination recruits few new T cells.

Via MiXCR, TCRdb re-called the RT-PCR reads, giving one row per CDR3 protein. The sample lists 610,000 or so distinct CDR3 sequences; around 15% were seen once. This receptor was taken from a man aged 45-60 years who received an inactivated influenza vaccine. The rearrangement joins TRBV4-1 to TRBJ1-3, with D possibly matching TRBD1 (5 bases). Sequenced material: PBMCs from blood, taken roughly 12 days after vaccination. The CDR3 spells CASSQEGPTRSGNTIYF. DNA for the CDR3: TGCGCCAGCAGCCAAGAGGGACCCACAAGGTCTGGAAACACCATATATTTT.